This T cell receptor (beta chain) was recorded in a study of molecular identifiers for immune sequencing clone quantification. Study-wide points: The sizes of highly expanded clones could be underestimated when identical TCR molecules share a barcode.

As regards this clonotype: Antigen unknown.

TCRdb reprocessed the PCR reads with MiXCR, giving one entry per CDR3 protein. The repertoire holds roughly 93,000 distinct CDR3 sequences, with around 27% as singletons. From germline, CDR1 is MNHEY and CDR2 SVGEGT. The ends lost 6 bases at V and 1 base at J; junction bases unmatched: 11. This CDR3 has 16 residues. The source material was naive CD8+ T cells from blood, with Jurkat cell RNA spiked in. Subset described: FACS-sorted CD8+CD4-CCR7+CD45RA+ naive T cells. The receptor comes from a human donor in good health. Some libraries in this study had Jurkat cell RNA spiked in. The chain employs TRBV6-2 or TRBV6-3 and TRBJ2-5, with TRBD1 identical over 7 bases. CDR3 amino acids: CASSRLGTAFQETQYF. The CDR3 coding sequence is TGTGCCAGCAGCCGCCTTGGGACAGCTTTCCAAGAGACCCAGTACTTC.